In its sample, the clone carrying this T cell receptor beta chain was seen many times. The antigen remains undetermined. V gave up 11 bases and J gave up 4 bases, with 14 bases separating them. Germline CDR1 MNHEY, CDR2 SVGAGI. The CDR3 contains 12 residues. Sequenced by immunoSEQ multiplex PCR; TCRdb stores in-frame clones only, minus some. The sample lists nearly 750,000 clones, 72% seen once, with about 1.8% in the top ten. This sample stems from a study of shared clonotypes between healthy human individuals. Whole-study findings and limits: Even with large depth, rarefaction showed that sorted-subset sequencing was incomplete.

The rearrangement links TRBV6-5 to TRBJ1-1; a weak D match, TRBD1 (6 bases). This receptor was obtained from a woman in her 30s in good health. The sequenced sample was memory CD4+ T cells sorted from blood. Subset: CD45RA-negative fraction. The CDR3 protein is CAAGGGSTEAFF. CDR3 nucleotide sequence: TGTGCCGCTGGCGGGGGCAGCACTGAAGCTTTCTTT.